The following is a T cell receptor (beta chain) sequence with its context. Its antigen is not identified. TCRdb's table, derived via immunoSEQ multiplex PCR, lists solely in-frame clones and lacks some. The sample lists some 90,000 clones, approximately 83% occurring once. The source of the sample is a study of identifying expanded T cells in peripheral blood. Study-wide findings and caveats: Roughly 1.2 clones differed between technical replicates, versus 16.4 and 19 over time. Across healthy donors, higher total template counts meant significantly greater approximately 2-week count variance.

No infections or other immune events were documented during collection. This clonotype was obtained from a person between 18 and 75 years old in good health. Sequenced input: blood.

Here the CDR3 reads CASSPMQGEAFF. CDR3 DNA: TGTGCCAGCTCACCCATGCAGGGTGAAGCTTTCTTT. The rearrangement joins TRBV18 to TRBJ1-1, with D perhaps matching TRBD1 (5 bases). Germline loops: CDR1 KGHSH, CDR2 LQKENI. This CDR3 has 12 residues. Trimming removed 3 bases from V and 7 bases from J, with 9 bases in between. The full variable domain, with the rest looked up from reference TRBV18 and TRBJ1-1, is NAGVMQNPRHLVRRRGQEARLRCSPMKGHSHVYWYRQLPEEGLKFMVYLQKENIIDESGMPKERFSAEFPKEGPSILRIQQVVRGDSAAYFCASSPMQGEAFFGQGTRLTVV.